This entry lists 8 T cell receptor beta chains sequenced from one sample in a study of shared clonotypes between healthy human individuals. Clones were sequenced by immunoSEQ multiplex PCR, and TCRdb holds only the in-frame ones, with some missing. Among millions of clones listed, roughly 95% were seen once. Sample: naive CD4+ T cells sorted from blood. As for subset: CD45RA+ positively selected. The receptors come from a man aged 18 to 29 in good health.

This clone has a single count. A clone one base away is much larger, so this may be a read error. The genes are TRBV2 and TRBJ2-7, with 11 positions matching TRBD1. This CDR3 region has 14 residues. V trimming: 8 bases; J trimming: 3 bases; junction bases outside the gene matches: 6. Germline CDR1 SNHLY, CDR2 FYNNEI. The CDR3 nucleotides are TGTGCCAGCCGTCCCGGGACAGGGGGCTACGAGCAGTACTTC. As protein: CASRPGTGGYEQYF. The full variable domain, its missing parts supplied by reference TRBV2 and TRBJ2-7, is EPEVTQTPSHQVTQMGQEVILRCVPISNHLYFYWYRQILGQKVEFLVSFYNNEISEKSEIFDDQFSVERPDGSNFTLKIRSTKLEDSAMYFCASRPGTGGYEQYFGPGTRLTVT.

J is TRBJ2-7 and V is TRBV27; TRBD2 might be the D (5 bases). V dropped 7 bases and J dropped 7 bases, with 26 bases sitting between them. Germline CDR1 MNHEY, CDR2 SMNVEV (reference sequence). The length of the CDR3 is 16 residues. The CDR3 DNA reads TGTGCCAGCACCAGACGAGGGCAGGCAAATCCGGGGGAGCAGTACTTC. Protein: CASTRRGQANPGEQYF.

The chain uses TRBV6-4 and TRBJ2-2, with 8 positions matching TRBD1. The CDR3 sequence is 15 residues long. CDR1 MRHNA and CDR2 SNTAGT come from the germline V gene. The ends lost 6 bases at V and 1 base at J; junction bases unmatched: 4. The chain's CDR3 is CASSQDRVNTGELFF. CDR3 in DNA: TGTGCCAGCAGCCAGGACAGGGTGAACACCGGGGAGCTGTTTTTT.

The CDR3 DNA is TGTGCCAGCAGCCCCGGACAGGGAGTGAACACTGAAGCTTTCTTT. Amino acids: CASSPGQGVNTEAFF. V and J are TRBV2 and TRBJ1-1, with 8 bases that match TRBD1. This CDR3 comprises 15 residues. Germline values: CDR1 SNHLY, CDR2 FYNNEI. J lost 0 bases, V lost 6 bases, and 6 bases had no gene match. Based on the CDR3 plus reference TRBV2 and TRBJ1-1, the full variable domain is EPEVTQTPSHQVTQMGQEVILRCVPISNHLYFYWYRQILGQKVEFLVSFYNNEISEKSEIFDDQFSVERPDGSNFTLKIRSTKLEDSAMYFCASSPGQGVNTEAFFGQGTRLTVV.

This clone was found once. The rearrangement joins TRBV5-1 to TRBJ2-3, with D hard to call. Germline V gene data show CDR1 as SGHRS and CDR2 as YFSETQ. Between the trimmed V and J ends, which lost 0 bases and 1 base, there was a span of 9 bases. This CDR3 region has 15 residues. The CDR3 reads CASSLEGSRTDTQYF. In DNA form, the CDR3 reads TGCGCCAGCAGCTTGGAGGGCAGCCGCACAGATACGCAGTATTTT.

Regarding this clone: This sample includes further DNA sequences coding for the same CDR3. The chain recombines TRBV5-1 with TRBJ1-5; the match to TRBD1 covers 7 bases. This CDR3 region has 13 residues. Germline values: CDR1 SGHRS, CDR2 YFSETQ. V gave up 4 bases and J gave up 5 bases; unmatched junction bases: 3. CDR3 loop: CASSLTGDQPQHF. In nucleotides, the CDR3 is TGCGCCAGCAGCCTTACAGGGGATCAGCCCCAGCATTTT.

This sequence joins TRBV7-2 and TRBJ2-7; the D gene is possibly TRBD2 (5 bases). The CDR3 is 17 residues long. Germline CDR1 SGHTA, CDR2 FQGNSA. V was clipped by 6 bases and J by 3 bases, with 24 bases between them. The CDR3 DNA is TGTGCCAGCAGTCCAGACGAATCGGGAATATATCTCTACGAGCAGTACTTC. It is translated as CASSPDESGIYLYEQYF.

This chain joins TRBV27 and TRBJ1-6; 7 bases line up with TRBD1. Germline V gene lookup returns CDR1 MNHEY and CDR2 SMNVEV (reference sequence). V was pared by 9 bases and J by 6 bases, with 8 bases of the junction left unmatched. The CDR3 is made up of 14 amino acids. The CDR3 DNA reads as TGTGCCAGGAGACCGGGACAGATTAATTCACCCCTCCACTTT. It is translated as CARRPGQINSPLHF.